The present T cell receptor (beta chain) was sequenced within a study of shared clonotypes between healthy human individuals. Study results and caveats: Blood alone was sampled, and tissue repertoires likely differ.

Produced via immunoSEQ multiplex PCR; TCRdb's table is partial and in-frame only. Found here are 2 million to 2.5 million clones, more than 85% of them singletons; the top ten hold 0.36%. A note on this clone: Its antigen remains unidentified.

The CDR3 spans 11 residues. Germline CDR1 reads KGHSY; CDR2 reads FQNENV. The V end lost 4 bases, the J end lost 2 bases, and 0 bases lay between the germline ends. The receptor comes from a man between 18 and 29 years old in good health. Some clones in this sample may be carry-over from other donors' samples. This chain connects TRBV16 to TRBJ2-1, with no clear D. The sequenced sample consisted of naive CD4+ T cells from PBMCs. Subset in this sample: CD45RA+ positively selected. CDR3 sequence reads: CASSPYNEQFF. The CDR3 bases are TGTGCCAGCAGCCCCTACAATGAGCAGTTCTTC.